This TCR beta chain came from a study of blood T cell repertoires in COVID-19. V lost 0 bases and J 8 bases, leaving 20 bases between the germline ends. Germline values: CDR1 SGDLS, CDR2 YYNGEE. CDR3 length equals 16 residues. Profiled with immunoSEQ multiplex PCR; TCRdb holds only in-frame clones, not every one. The table includes more than 250,000 clones, about 85% detected once. The sequenced sample was PBMCs or T cells enriched from blood (not recorded which). The V call is TRBV9, the J call TRBJ1-2, with a weak D call TRBD1 (5 bases). This clonotype was sampled from a woman aged 25 to 39 who had recovered from COVID-19. The CDR3 loop reads CASSVGKPQGLDGYTF. The DNA of the CDR3 is TGTGCCAGCAGCGTAGGTAAACCCCAGGGTCTGGACGGCTACACCTTC.